This TCR beta chain is from a study of control samples from healthy donors and cancer patients. TCRdb's table, derived via immunoSEQ multiplex PCR, lists solely in-frame clones and lacks some. The profile shows around 71,000 clones, over 75% of them singletons. The V gene lost 7 bases and the J gene lost 4 bases, with 14 bases spanning the gap. The CDR3 extends over 13 amino acids. Germline CDR1 reads MNHEY; CDR2 reads SVGAGI. V gene TRBV6-5 combines with J gene TRBJ2-7; no definite D call. Sequenced input: PBMCs. The source is a woman aged 45-60 years with head and neck cancer. The CDR3 spells CASTFERPYEQYF. In DNA, the CDR3 is TGTGCCAGCACCTTCGAACGTCCATACGAGCAGTACTTC.